Listed here are 22 T cell receptor beta chains from one sample, sequenced in a study of T cell responses to AZD1222 COVID-19 vaccine. Produced via immunoSEQ multiplex PCR; TCRdb's table is partial and in-frame only. Altogether approximately 57,000 clones are present, around 88% being singletons, with the ten largest covering roughly 17%. The specimen was peripheral blood, collected on day 0 of AZD1222 vaccination. These receptors all come from an adult in good health.

The gene calls are TRBV28 and TRBJ1-2; TRBD1 might be the D (5 bases). Germline CDR1 reads MDHEN; CDR2 reads SYDVKM. The CDR3 contains 15 residues. With 6 bases removed from V and 7 bases from J, the gap between germline ends came to 21 bases. Here the CDR3 reads CASRKTFGGYGGYTF. CDR3 coding DNA: TGTGCCAGCAGAAAAACCTTTGGGGGTTATGGTGGCTACACCTTC.

This chain links TRBV9 with TRBJ2-1, with 10 bases matching TRBD2. The CDR3 runs to 15 residues. Germline CDR1 is SGDLS and CDR2 is YYNGEE. Trimming at V came to 3 bases and at J to 8 bases, leaving 8 bases not matched to a gene. This chain's CDR3 is CASSASGRGFDEQFF. The CDR3 nucleotides read TGTGCCAGCAGCGCTAGCGGGAGAGGTTTCGATGAGCAGTTCTTC.

This CDR3 reads CASRGSTDTQYF. In DNA form, the CDR3 reads TGTGCCAGCAGGGGGTCTACAGATACGCAGTATTTT. The chain recombines TRBV28 with TRBJ2-3; D gene unclear. V lost 6 bases, J lost 3 bases, and 7 bases lay in between. This CDR3 comprises 12 residues. The germline CDR1 and CDR2 sequences are MDHEN and SYDVKM.

The rearrangement uses TRBV28 and TRBJ2-1; D not resolved. The length of the CDR3 is 13 residues. Deletions cut 1 base from V and 4 bases from J, with 5 bases between. The germline gives CDR1 MDHEN, CDR2 SYDVKM. In DNA, the CDR3 is TGTGCCAGCAGTTTATTGGGGTACAATGAGCAGTTCTTC. Its protein is CASSLLGYNEQFF.

The chain's CDR3 is CATSGFPGNQPQHF. CDR3 DNA sequence: TGTGCCACCAGTGGGTTCCCAGGGAACCAGCCCCAGCATTTT. This chain links TRBV24-1 with TRBJ1-5; maybe TRBD1 (5 bases). V gave up 5 bases and J gave up 7 bases, with 14 bases separating them. In germline, CDR1 is KGHDR, CDR2 SFDVKD. The CDR3 totals 14 residues.

The V gene is TRBV27, the J gene TRBJ1-2; 10 nucleotides match TRBD1. Germline V CDR1 and CDR2: MNHEY, SMNVEV (reference sequence). The CDR3 is 14 amino acids. J gave up 8 bases and V 5 bases, and 8 bases lay outside the gene matches. CDR3 coding DNA: TGTGCCAGCAGTCTCCGGGACAGGGGAAAGGGCTACACCTTC. Protein product: CASSLRDRGKGYTF.

V and J are TRBV20-1 and TRBJ2-1; D is perhaps TRBD2 (5 bases). Germline CDR1 reads DFQATT; CDR2 reads SNEGSKA (reference sequence). V dropped 6 bases and J dropped 8 bases, with 11 bases sitting between them. The CDR3 runs to 11 residues. The DNA of the CDR3 is TGCAGTGCCCCAAGGACTGATGAGCAGTTCTTC. This gives the protein CSAPRTDEQFF.

This sequence joins TRBV5-6 and TRBJ1-2; D remains ambiguous. The germline V and J ends were trimmed by 2 bases and 11 bases, with 19 bases remaining between them. The germline V gene encodes CDR1 SGHDT and CDR2 YYEEEE. The CDR3 has 14 amino acids. This CDR3 is CASSLSSWTLGYTF. CDR3 bases: TGTGCCAGCAGCTTAAGTTCGTGGACCTTAGGTTACACCTTC. Using reference TRBV5-6 and TRBJ1-2 for the parts outside the CDR3, the full variable domain is DAGVTQSPTHLIKTRGQQVTLRCSPKSGHDTVSWYQQALGQGPQFIFQYYEEEERQRGNFPDRFSGHQFPNYSSELNVNALLLGDSALYLCASSLSSWTLGYTFGSGTRLTVV.

This clone was detected only a few times. This chain links TRBV15 with TRBJ2-7, with a weak D call TRBD1 (6 bases). The CDR3 loop spans 14 amino acids. V dropped 8 bases and J dropped 4 bases, with 18 bases sitting between them. Germline assignment: CDR1 LNHNV and CDR2 YYDKDF (reference sequence). The CDR3 reads CATSEPGHAYEQYF. The CDR3 region has the DNA TGTGCCACCTCCGAACCGGGACACGCTTACGAGCAGTACTTC.

The chain is built from TRBV5-4 and TRBJ1-2; D is unresolved. The CDR3 covers 13 residues. Germline CDR1 SGHNT, CDR2 YYREEE (reference sequence). V shed 1 base and J shed 7 bases, with 11 bases lying between them. The CDR3 protein is CASSLKDFSGYTF. The CDR3, as DNA: TGTGCCAGCAGCTTGAAGGATTTTAGTGGCTACACCTTC. Full variable domain (rest looked up from reference TRBV5-4 and TRBJ1-2): ETGVTQSPTHLIKTRGQQVTLRCSSQSGHNTVSWYQQALGQGPQFIFQYYREEENGRGNFPPRFSGLQFPNYSSELNVNALELDDSALYLCASSLKDFSGYTFGSGTRLTVV.

This clone occurred once. V is TRBV15 and J is TRBJ2-5; D not resolved. Trimming cost V 1 base and J 1 base, with 7 bases left between them. Germline V CDR1 and CDR2: LNHNV, YYDKDF (reference sequence). The CDR3 contains 14 residues. This CDR3 is CATSRARAQETQYF. The CDR3 nucleotides are TGTGCCACCAGCAGAGCACGGGCCCAAGAGACCCAGTACTTC.

In the case of this clone: The germline gene is not matched at one end of the junction; a read error may be the cause. CDR3: CASSLGDREGTEAFF. The CDR3 DNA sequence: TGTGCTAGCAGCTTGGGGGACAGGGAGGGCACTGAAGCTTTCTTT. The chain links TRBV7-7 to TRBJ1-1; 9 bases line up with TRBD1. The germline gives CDR1 SSHAT, CDR2 FNYEAQ (reference sequence). The CDR3 is 15 amino acids.

V gene TRBV5-4 combines with J gene TRBJ2-5; D gene unclear. This CDR3 is 13 amino acids long. CDR1 is SGHNT and CDR2 is YYREEE in the germline V gene (reference sequence). V was trimmed by 1 base and J by 5 bases, leaving 9 bases between them. The CDR3 DNA reads TGTGCCAGCAGCTTGTTGGGAAAGGAGACCCAGTACTTC. Translation gives CASSLLGKETQYF.

This clone has more than one count but fewer than ten. The chain recombines TRBV19 with TRBJ1-4; 7 nucleotides match TRBD1. Germline CDR1 is LNHDA and CDR2 is SQIVND (reference sequence). There are 16 residues in the CDR3. Trimming cost V 6 bases and J 5 bases; bases outside gene matches: 12. In DNA, the CDR3 is TGTGCCAGTAGGCACCCACAGGGGCCGGGGAATGAAAAACTGTTTTTT. Translating gives CASRHPQGPGNEKLFF.

This chain joins TRBV19 and TRBJ1-5; the match to TRBD1 covers 8 bases. CDR1 LNHDA and CDR2 SQIVND come from the germline V gene (reference sequence). The CDR3 contains 15 residues. J lost 1 base, V lost 8 bases, and 7 bases had no gene match. The DNA of the CDR3 is TGTGCCAGTTCCCGGACAGGGCTCAGCAATCAGCCCCAGCATTTT. Translating gives CASSRTGLSNQPQHF.

The CDR3 protein is CASSFLGRGYEQYF. CDR3 nucleotides: TGCGCCAGCAGCTTCTTGGGCAGGGGGTACGAGCAGTACTTC. This rearrangement joins TRBV5-1 to TRBJ2-7; 7 bases are a match to TRBD1. The CDR3 is 14 residues long. V trimming: 2 bases; J trimming: 4 bases; junction bases outside the gene matches: 6. From germline, CDR1 is SGHRS and CDR2 YFSETQ.

The rearrangement uses TRBV28 and TRBJ2-1; TRBD1 matches 10 bases. This CDR3 spans 19 amino acids. Germline assignment: CDR1 MDHEN and CDR2 SYDVKM. J lost 4 bases, V lost 5 bases, and 17 bases had no gene match. CDR3 sequence: CASSPIWGPGQGTYNEQFF. The CDR3 DNA reads as TGTGCCAGCAGTCCAATATGGGGACCGGGACAGGGGACGTACAATGAGCAGTTCTTC.

The rearrangement joins TRBV15 to TRBJ2-1; no definite D call. This CDR3 contains 15 residues. Trimming took off 3 bases at V and 1 base at J, with 10 bases between the two ends. Per the germline V gene, CDR1 is LNHNV and CDR2 is YYDKDF (reference sequence). The CDR3 DNA is TGTGCCACCAGCAGGGGATCTGGGTCCTACAATGAGCAGTTCTTC. Protein product: CATSRGSGSYNEQFF.

The CDR3 sequence: CASSSTGGGYYGYTF. CDR3 nucleotides: TGTGCCAGCAGCTCAACAGGAGGGGGGTACTATGGCTACACCTTC. V is TRBV28 and J is TRBJ1-2; perhaps TRBD1 as D (6 bases). CDR1 and CDR2 from the germline V gene are MDHEN and SYDVKM. The ends were cut back, 6 bases at V and 3 bases at J, with 17 bases in the middle. This CDR3 spans 15 amino acids.

The V and J genes are TRBV28 and TRBJ1-2; D is possibly TRBD1 (5 bases). Germline V gives CDR1 MDHEN, CDR2 SYDVKM. V shed 5 bases and J shed 3 bases, with 19 bases lying between them. This CDR3 contains 16 residues. CDR3 region: CASSPPGSGRDYGYTF. The DNA for the CDR3 is TGTGCCAGCAGTCCTCCGGGGTCAGGGCGGGACTATGGCTACACCTTC.

The J gene is TRBJ2-3, the V gene TRBV6-4; D could derive from TRBD1 or TRBD2 (6 bases each). Trimming took 3 bases from V and 1 from J, leaving 14 bases between them. CDR3 length: 16 amino acids. The germline CDR1 and CDR2 sequences are MRHNA and SNTAGT. The CDR3 spells CASSEILGGGTDTQYF. The CDR3 DNA follows: TGTGCCAGCAGTGAGATCCTGGGGGGCGGCACAGATACGCAGTATTTT.

This chain links TRBV2 with TRBJ2-2; 9 nucleotides agree with TRBD2. Per the germline V gene, CDR1 is SNHLY and CDR2 is FYNNEI. V shed 8 bases, J shed 3 bases, and the junction held 7 bases outside the gene matches. This CDR3 is built from 15 residues. The CDR3 DNA follows: TGTGCCAGCTCGCGGGAGGGCCCGGACACCGGGGAGCTGTTTTTT. Residues: CASSREGPDTGELFF. The full variable domain, completed using reference TRBV2 and TRBJ2-2, is EPEVTQTPSHQVTQMGQEVILRCVPISNHLYFYWYRQILGQKVEFLVSFYNNEISEKSEIFDDQFSVERPDGSNFTLKIRSTKLEDSAMYFCASSREGPDTGELFFGEGSRLTVL.